This TCR beta chain originates from a study of T cell repertoires in cytomegalovirus infection. Study background: Signatures in public TCR beta sequences pointed to both CMV infection and matching HLA type.

With 8 bases clipped from V and 5 bases from J, the junction kept 8 bases outside the gene matches. From germline, CDR1 is LNHDA and CDR2 SQIVND (reference sequence). The CDR3 length is 14 residues. This clonotype was seen only a few times. Its antigen is unknown. TCRdb reprocessed the reads via MiXCR and lists one record per CDR3 protein. This table has about 68,000 distinct CDR3 sequences, 20% to 25% appearing once. The sample was PBMCs, sequenced either directly or after in vitro stimulation (not recorded which). The chain combines TRBV19 with TRBJ2-1; 8 bases line up with TRBD2. This receptor was obtained from a human donor in good health (CMV status not recorded). Some clones in this sample may be carry-over from other donors' samples. This CDR3 is CASYASGSNNEQFF. CDR3 nucleotides: TGTGCCAGTTACGCTAGCGGGTCGAACAATGAGCAGTTCTTC.